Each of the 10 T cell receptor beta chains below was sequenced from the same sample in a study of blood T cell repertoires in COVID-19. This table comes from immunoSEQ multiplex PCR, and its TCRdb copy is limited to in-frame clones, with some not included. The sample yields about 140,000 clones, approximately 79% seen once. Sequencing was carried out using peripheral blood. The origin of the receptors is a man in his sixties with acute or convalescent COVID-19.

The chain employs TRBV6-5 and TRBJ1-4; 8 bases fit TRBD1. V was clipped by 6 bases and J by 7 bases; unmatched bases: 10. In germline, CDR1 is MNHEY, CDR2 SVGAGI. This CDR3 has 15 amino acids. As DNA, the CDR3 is TGTGCCAGCAGGTTTACAGGGGGACGTGGTGAAAAACTGTTTTTT. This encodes CASRFTGGRGEKLFF.

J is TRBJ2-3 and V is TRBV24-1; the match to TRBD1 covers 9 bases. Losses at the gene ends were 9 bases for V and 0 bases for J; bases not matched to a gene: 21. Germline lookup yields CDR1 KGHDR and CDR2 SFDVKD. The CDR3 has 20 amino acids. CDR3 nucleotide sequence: TGTGCCACCTCGTCTAGGACTCCGGGACAGGGTAAATTAAGCACAGATACGCAGTATTTT. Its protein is CATSSRTPGQGKLSTDTQYF.

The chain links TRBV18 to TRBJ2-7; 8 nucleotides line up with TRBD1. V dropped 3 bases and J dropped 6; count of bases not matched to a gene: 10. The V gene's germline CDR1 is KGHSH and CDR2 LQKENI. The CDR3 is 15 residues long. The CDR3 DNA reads TGTGCCAGCTCACCCCCCCTTGACAGGGGTGGCGAGCAGTACTTC. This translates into CASSPPLDRGGEQYF.

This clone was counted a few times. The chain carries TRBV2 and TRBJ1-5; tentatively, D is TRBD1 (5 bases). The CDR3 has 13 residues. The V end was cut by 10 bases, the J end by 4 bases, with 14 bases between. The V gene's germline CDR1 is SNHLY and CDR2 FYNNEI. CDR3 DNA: TGTGCCATTAAAAGGGAGGGGAATCAGCCCCAGCATTTT. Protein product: CAIKREGNQPQHF.

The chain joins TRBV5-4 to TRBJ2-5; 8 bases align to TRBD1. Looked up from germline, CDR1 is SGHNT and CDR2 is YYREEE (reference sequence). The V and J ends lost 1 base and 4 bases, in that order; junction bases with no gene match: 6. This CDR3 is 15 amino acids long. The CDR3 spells CASSLMQGARETQYF. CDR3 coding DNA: TGTGCCAGCAGCTTGATGCAGGGGGCGAGAGAGACCCAGTACTTC.

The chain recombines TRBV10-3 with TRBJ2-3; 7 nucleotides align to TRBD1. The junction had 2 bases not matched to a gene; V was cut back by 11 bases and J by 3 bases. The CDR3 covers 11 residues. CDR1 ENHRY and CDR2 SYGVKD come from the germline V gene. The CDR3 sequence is CASTGTDTQYF. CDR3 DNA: TGTGCCTCGACAGGGACAGATACGCAGTATTTT.

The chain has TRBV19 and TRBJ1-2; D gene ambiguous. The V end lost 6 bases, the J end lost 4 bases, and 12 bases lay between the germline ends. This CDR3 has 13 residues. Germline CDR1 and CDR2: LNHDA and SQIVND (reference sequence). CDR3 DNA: TGTGCCAGTAGGGGTTTGGGCAGCTATGGCTACACCTTC. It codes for CASRGLGSYGYTF. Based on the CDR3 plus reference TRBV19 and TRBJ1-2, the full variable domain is DGGITQSPKYLFRKEGQNVTLSCEQNLNHDAMYWYRQDPGQGLRLIYYSQIVNDFQKGDIAEGYSVSREKKESFPLTVTSAQKNPTAFYLCASRGLGSYGYTFGSGTRLTVV.

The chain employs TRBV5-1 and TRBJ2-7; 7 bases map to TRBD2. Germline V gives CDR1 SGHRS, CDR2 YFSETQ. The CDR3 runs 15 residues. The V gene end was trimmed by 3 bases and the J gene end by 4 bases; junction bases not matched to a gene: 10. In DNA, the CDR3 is TGCGCCAGCAGCTGGGGGGAGGGGATAATGTACGAGCAGTACTTC. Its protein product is CASSWGEGIMYEQYF.

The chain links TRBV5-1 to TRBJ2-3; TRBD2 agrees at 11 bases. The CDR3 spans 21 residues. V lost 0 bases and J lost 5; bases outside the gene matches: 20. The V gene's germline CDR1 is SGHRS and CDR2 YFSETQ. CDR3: CASSLAVDRGLAGGVVDTQYF. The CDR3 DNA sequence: TGCGCCAGCAGCTTGGCCGTGGACAGGGGATTAGCGGGAGGGGTGGTAGATACGCAGTATTTT.

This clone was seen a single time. The CDR3 nucleotides read TGTGCCAGCAGGGAACTAGCGGGGGCTTACGAGCAGTACTTC. Protein: CASRELAGAYEQYF. The V call is TRBV2, the J call TRBJ2-7; TRBD2 matches 11 bases. The germline V gene has CDR1 SNHLY and CDR2 FYNNEI. The CDR3 runs to 14 residues. Losses at the gene ends were 6 bases for V and 4 bases for J; bases not matched to a gene: 5.